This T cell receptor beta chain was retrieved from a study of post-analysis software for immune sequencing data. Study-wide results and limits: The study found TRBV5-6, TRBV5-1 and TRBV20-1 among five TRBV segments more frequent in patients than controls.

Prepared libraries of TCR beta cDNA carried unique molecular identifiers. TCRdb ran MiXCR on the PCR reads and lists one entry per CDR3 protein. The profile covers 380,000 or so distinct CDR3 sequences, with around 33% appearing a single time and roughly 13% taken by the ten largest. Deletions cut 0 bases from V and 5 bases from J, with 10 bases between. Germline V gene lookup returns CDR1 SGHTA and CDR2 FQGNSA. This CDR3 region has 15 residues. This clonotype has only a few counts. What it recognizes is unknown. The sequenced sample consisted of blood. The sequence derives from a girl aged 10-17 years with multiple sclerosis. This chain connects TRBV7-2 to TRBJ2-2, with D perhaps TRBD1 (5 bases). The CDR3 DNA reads TGTGCCAGCAGCTTAGCGATTCAGGGAACCGGGGAGCTGTTTTTT. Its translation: CASSLAIQGTGELFF.